Listed here are 24 T cell receptor beta chains from one sample, sequenced in a study of shared clonotypes between healthy human individuals. TCRdb's table, derived via immunoSEQ multiplex PCR, lists solely in-frame clones and lacks some. The sample comprises under 2,500,000 clones, around 95% of which are singletons, and 0.1% to 0.15% rests with the top ten. Input material: naive CD4+ T cells sorted from blood. Documented subset: CD45RA+ positively selected. The receptor set was obtained from a man younger than 30 in good health.

The CDR3 loop reads CATFISPNVLTF. The CDR3 DNA reads as TGTGCCACCTTCATATCCCCAAACGTCCTGACTTTC. The chain carries TRBV6-1 and TRBJ2-6; D not resolved. The CDR3 is 12 residues long. The V end lost 10 bases, the J end lost 10 bases, and 14 bases lay between the germline ends. In germline, CDR1 is MNHNS, CDR2 SASEGT.

The chain links TRBV10-1 to TRBJ2-7; the match to TRBD1 covers 8 bases. Germline CDR1 is WNHNN and CDR2 is SYGVQD (reference sequence). CDR3 size: 12 residues. The V segment lost 8 bases and the J segment 9 bases; nucleotides outside the gene matches: 9. The CDR3 nucleotides read TGCGCCAGCGGGACAGGAAGGGAGGTGCAGTACTTC. It codes for CASGTGREVQYF.

The rearrangement uses TRBV4-3 and TRBJ1-4; TRBD1 agrees at 8 bases. J was trimmed by 3 bases and V by 1 base; bases with no gene match: 10. Looked up from germline, CDR1 is LGHNA and CDR2 is YSLEER. This CDR3 spans 18 amino acids. This CDR3 is CASSQGQGPMLANEKLFF. Here the CDR3 DNA reads TGCGCCAGCAGCCAAGGACAGGGGCCCATGTTAGCTAATGAAAAACTGTTTTTT.

This clone occurred once. Other DNA variants within this sample encode the same CDR3. The chain joins TRBV5-1 to TRBJ2-3, with TRBD2 matching over 10 bases. Germline values: CDR1 SGHRS, CDR2 YFSETQ. The CDR3 contains 16 residues. V was pared by 0 bases and J by 3 bases, with 4 bases of the junction left unmatched. In DNA form, the CDR3 reads TGCGCCAGCAGCTTGGCCCCAGCGGGGGGGACAGATACGCAGTATTTT. Encoded protein: CASSLAPAGGTDTQYF.

V is TRBV9 and J is TRBJ2-2; D is unclear. The V gene's germline CDR1 is SGDLS and CDR2 YYNGEE. V was cut by 4 bases and J by 0 bases, with 13 bases left in between. This CDR3 is built from 16 residues. CDR3 in amino acids: CASSPPPGPNTGELFF. The CDR3 nucleotides are TGTGCCAGCAGCCCGCCCCCCGGGCCGAACACCGGGGAGCTGTTTTTT. Based on the CDR3 plus reference TRBV9 and TRBJ2-2, the full variable domain is DSGVTQTPKHLITATGQRVTLRCSPRSGDLSVYWYQQSLDQGLQFLIQYYNGEERAKGNILERFSAQQFPDLHSELNLSSLELGDSALYFCASSPPPGPNTGELFFGEGSRLTVL.

On this clone: The identical CDR3 is also encoded by other nucleotide sequences in the sample. The rearrangement joins TRBV10-1 to TRBJ1-1; 7 bases are shared with TRBD1. Germline CDR1 is WNHNN and CDR2 is SYGVQD (reference sequence). This CDR3 spans 13 amino acids. The V gene end was trimmed by 0 bases and the J gene end by 7 bases; junction bases not matched to a gene: 2. The CDR3 region has the DNA TGCGCCAGCAGTGAGTCGAACAGGGGTGAAGCTTTCTTT. The encoded protein is CASSESNRGEAFF.

This clone has a single count. J is TRBJ2-1 and V is TRBV9; TRBD2 matches at 9 bases. Germline CDR1 SGDLS, CDR2 YYNGEE. The CDR3 contains 14 residues. With 4 bases clipped from V and 4 bases from J, the junction kept 3 bases outside the gene matches. The CDR3 DNA sequence: TGTGCCAGCAGCCGGACTAGCGTTTACAATGAGCAGTTCTTC. It encodes CASSRTSVYNEQFF.

In the case of this clone: Other DNA sequences of this sample code for an identical CDR3. The chain has TRBV20-1 and TRBJ1-2, with unresolved D. Trimming removed 3 bases from V and 5 bases from J, with 7 bases in between. Per germline, CDR1 DFQATT and CDR2 SNEGSKA (reference sequence). The CDR3 runs to 11 residues. This CDR3 is CSASLSYGYTF. The CDR3 DNA reads TGCAGTGCTAGCCTATCATATGGCTACACCTTC.

V is TRBV29-1 and J is TRBJ2-7; the D gene is possibly TRBD1 (6 bases). V was pared by 6 bases and J by 5 bases, with 14 bases between. CDR1 is SQVTM, CDR2 ANQGSEA, per germline. This CDR3 spans 12 amino acids. CDR3 protein: CSVQIGGNEQYF. The CDR3 nucleotides are TGCAGCGTACAAATAGGGGGAAACGAGCAGTACTTC.

The chain is built from TRBV7-2 and TRBJ2-1; 10 bases map to TRBD2. From germline, CDR1 is SGHTA and CDR2 FQGNSA. J was trimmed by 7 bases and V by 2 bases; bases with no gene match: 2. CDR3 length equals 14 residues. CDR3 loop: CASSLPGLANEQFF. The CDR3 DNA follows: TGTGCCAGCAGCTTACCGGGACTAGCGAATGAGCAGTTCTTC. Using reference TRBV7-2 and TRBJ2-1 for the parts outside the CDR3, the full variable domain is GAGVSQSPSNKVTEKGKDVELRCDPISGHTALYWYRQSLGQGLEFLIYFQGNSAPDKSGLPSDRFSAERTGGSVSTLTIQRTQQEDSAVYLCASSLPGLANEQFFGPGTRLTVL.

This clone was seen only once. Other nucleotide sequences from this sample produce the same CDR3. The rearrangement uses TRBV25-1 and TRBJ2-7; D not certain. V dropped 2 bases and J dropped 3 bases, with 8 bases sitting between them. The CDR3 covers 13 residues. The germline V gene encodes CDR1 MGHDK and CDR2 SYGVNS. CDR3 DNA: TGTGCCAGCAGTGAAGGCGGCAGCTACGAGCAGTACTTC. Protein sequence: CASSEGGSYEQYF.

J is TRBJ2-3 and V is TRBV28, with 8 positions matching TRBD2. The CDR3 is made up of 15 amino acids. With 3 bases clipped from V and 3 bases from J, the junction kept 5 bases outside the gene matches. Germline CDR1 is MDHEN and CDR2 is SYDVKM. The CDR3 DNA sequence: TGTGCCAGCAGTTTGGAGCGGGGGAGGACAGATACGCAGTATTTT. Amino acid sequence: CASSLERGRTDTQYF.

The V and J genes are TRBV28 and TRBJ1-2; TRBD1 might be the D (5 bases). Germline CDR1 and CDR2: MDHEN and SYDVKM. The CDR3 is 13 amino acids. Trimming stripped 3 bases from V and 7 bases from J, with 12 bases between. The CDR3 DNA is TGTGCCAGCAGTTTCGCCCCAGGGCTTGGCTACACCTTC. Translated: CASSFAPGLGYTF.

As for this clone: Germline and junction disagree at one end, which may indicate a read error. This chain links TRBV11-1 with TRBJ2-6; D is undetermined. The CDR3 contains 16 residues. Looked up from germline, CDR1 is SGHAT and CDR2 is FQDESV (reference sequence). CDR3 region: CASSYHSSSGANVLTF. The DNA of the CDR3 is TGTGCCAGCAGCTACCACAGTTCCTCTGGTGCCAACGTCCTGACTTTC.

The chain uses TRBV7-2 and TRBJ2-5, with 9 bases matching TRBD2. J gave up 4 bases and V 3 bases, and 3 bases lay outside the gene matches. The CDR3 is 14 residues long. Germline CDR1 and CDR2: SGHTA and FQGNSA. CDR3 nucleotide sequence: TGTGCCAGCAGCTTGCTAGCGGGGTTAGAGACCCAGTACTTC. This encodes CASSLLAGLETQYF.

The gene calls are TRBV5-1 and TRBJ1-1; possible D gene TRBD1, 5 bases. The CDR3 totals 14 residues. Germline CDR1 reads SGHRS; CDR2 reads YFSETQ. V lost 4 bases, J lost 6 bases, and 16 bases lay in between. The CDR3 sequence: CASSDRGDFSEAFF. The CDR3 nucleotides are TGCGCCAGCAGCGACCGGGGGGATTTCTCTGAAGCTTTCTTT.

To note about this clone: One end of the junction does not line up with germline, which may come from a read error. The chain uses TRBV7-9 and TRBJ2-1; the match to TRBD1 covers 8 bases. The germline V gene encodes CDR1 SEHNR and CDR2 FQNEAQ (reference sequence). The CDR3 contains 12 residues. DNA for the CDR3: TGTGCCAGCAGCGCCGAATCGGACAGGGAGATCTTC. The encoded protein is CASSAESDREIF.

V usage is TRBV5-4 and J usage is TRBJ2-1; the D gene is possibly TRBD1 (6 bases). Germline V CDR1 and CDR2: SGHNT, YYREEE (reference sequence). Trimming stripped 4 bases from V and 5 bases from J, with 13 bases between. The CDR3 is 14 residues long. The chain's CDR3 is CASSLGQTNNEQFF. The CDR3, as DNA: TGTGCCAGCAGCCTAGGACAGACAAACAATGAGCAGTTCTTC.

The chain uses TRBV11-2 and TRBJ2-2; D gene uncertain. This CDR3 comprises 14 residues. Germline CDR1 reads SGHAT; CDR2 reads FQNNGV. Trimming left V 2 bases short and J 1 base short, with 5 bases between. The CDR3 region has the DNA TGTGCCAGCAGCTTAATCCGGAACACCGGGGAGCTGTTTTTT. This codes for CASSLIRNTGELFF.

The genes are TRBV6-1 and TRBJ1-2; D ambiguous. From germline, CDR1 is MNHNS and CDR2 SASEGT. The CDR3 has 11 amino acids. The V gene lost 3 bases and the J gene lost 8 bases, with 7 bases spanning the gap. CDR3 region: CASSDVGGYTF. CDR3 in DNA: TGTGCCAGCAGTGACGTGGGGGGCTACACCTTC.

Concerning this clone: The same CDR3 arises from other DNA sequences in this sample as well. The V call is TRBV10-3, the J call TRBJ1-2; D possibly corresponds to TRBD1 (6 bases). V shed 0 bases and J shed 2 bases, with 7 bases lying between them. Per the germline V gene, CDR1 is ENHRY and CDR2 is SYGVKD. The CDR3 length is 14 residues. The CDR3 DNA follows: TGTGCCATCAGTGAGTCTGGGGGCAACTATGGCTACACCTTC. Translated: CAISESGGNYGYTF.

The rearrangement links TRBV28 to TRBJ1-4; 8 positions agree with TRBD1. The germline V gene has CDR1 MDHEN and CDR2 SYDVKM. This CDR3 is built from 14 residues. J lost 3 bases, V lost 6 bases, and 3 bases had no gene match. The DNA of the CDR3 is TGTGCCAGCAGGAGGACAGGGTCTAATGAAAAACTGTTTTTT. It is translated as CASRRTGSNEKLFF.

The genes are TRBV19 and TRBJ1-5; D perhaps matches TRBD1 (6 bases). The V gene's germline CDR1 is LNHDA and CDR2 SQIVND (reference sequence). The CDR3 consists of 15 residues. Between the trimmed V and J ends, which lost 4 bases and 1 base, there was a span of 11 bases. CDR3 DNA sequence: TGTGCCAGTAGTAAGGGCAGGGGCAGCAATCAGCCCCAGCATTTT. Residues: CASSKGRGSNQPQHF.

In this sample, this clone turned up a few times. The chain recombines TRBV6-5 with TRBJ2-3; D may be TRBD2 (6 bases). The CDR3 spans 12 residues. Between the trimmed V and J ends, which lost 5 bases and 15 bases, there was a span of 18 bases. Germline V gene data show CDR1 as MNHEY and CDR2 as SVGAGI. The CDR3 region has the DNA TGTGCCAGCAGTCCCGGGACTCTATTCTTCTATTTT. Protein product: CASSPGTLFFYF.